These T cell receptor beta chains were read from a single sample in a study of cytomegalovirus exposure and HLA in healthy donors. TCRdb keeps only in-frame clones here, not all; method: immunoSEQ multiplex PCR. The table includes roughly 80,000 clones, roughly 69% detected once. The sequencing input was PBMCs. The receptors were sampled from a woman aged 50 to 65 in good health and CMV-seropositive. The CDR3 runs from the conserved cysteine through the conserved F or W. The order of the fields is clone size, J gene, V gene, D gene, CDR3 DNA, CDR3 protein. A D gene is named only where the DNA matches it firmly. Part of the rows lack a size; the others show once, few, many or a class for expanded clones.

abundance: NA
j_gene: TRBJ2-5
v_gene: TRBV2
d_gene: NA
CDR3nt: TGTGCCAGCAGTGACTACCAAGAGACCCAGTACTTC
CDR3aa: CASSDYQETQYF

abundance: NA
j_gene: TRBJ2-3
v_gene: TRBV12-5
d_gene: TRBD1
CDR3nt: TGTGCTAGTGGTTTGGATCATCAGGGGGCGGGAGATACGCAGTATTTT
CDR3aa: CASGLDHQGAGDTQYF

abundance: once
j_gene: TRBJ2-4
v_gene: TRBV4-1
d_gene: TRBD1
CDR3nt: TGCGCCAGCAGCCGGACAGGAGGATGGACAGGTAACATTCAGTACTTC
CDR3aa: CASSRTGGWTGNIQYF

abundance: NA
j_gene: TRBJ1-2
v_gene: TRBV5-6
d_gene: NA
CDR3nt: TGTGCCGGAGGGTCGAGAAGATATGGCTACACCTTC
CDR3aa: CAGGSRRYGYTF

abundance: NA
j_gene: TRBJ1-1
v_gene: TRBV5-1
d_gene: NA
CDR3nt: TGCGCCAGCAGCTACCTAGGCCAGGTCGAGGGGAACACTGAAGCTTTCTTT
CDR3aa: CASSYLGQVEGNTEAFF

abundance: NA
j_gene: TRBJ1-2
v_gene: TRBV25-1
d_gene: NA
CDR3nt: TGTGCCAGCAGTGAACGCTCCAACGAGCCCTATGGCTACACCTTC
CDR3aa: CASSERSNEPYGYTF

abundance: few
j_gene: TRBJ1-1
v_gene: TRBV6-1
d_gene: TRBD1
CDR3nt: TGTGCCAGCAGTGAGGAAGGGGGCAAGAGAGCTTTCTTT
CDR3aa: CASSEEGGKRAFF

abundance: NA
j_gene: TRBJ1-2
v_gene: TRBV11-2
d_gene: NA
CDR3nt: TGTGCCAGCAGCTTAACGGGTAATAGTTATGGCTACACCTTC
CDR3aa: CASSLTGNSYGYTF

abundance: NA
j_gene: TRBJ2-5
v_gene: TRBV2
d_gene: TRBD2
CDR3nt: TGTGCCAGCAGTGAACTAGCGGGGGGGGCCAAGACCCAGTACTTC
CDR3aa: CASSELAGGAKTQYF

abundance: NA
j_gene: TRBJ1-6
v_gene: TRBV19
d_gene: TRBD1
CDR3nt: TGTGCCAGTAGTCCGGGGACAGGGCTTTCACCCCTCCACTTT
CDR3aa: CASSPGTGLSPLHF

abundance: NA
j_gene: TRBJ1-1
v_gene: TRBV6-6
d_gene: TRBD1
CDR3nt: TGTGCCAGCAGTTCGAGAGGACAGGGCGGCACTGAAGCTTTCTTT
CDR3aa: CASSSRGQGGTEAFF

abundance: NA
j_gene: TRBJ1-2
v_gene: TRBV7-6
d_gene: NA
CDR3nt: TGTGCCAGCAGCTTCTCAGGGTTAGGAGACTATGGCTACACCTTC
CDR3aa: CASSFSGLGDYGYTF

abundance: few
j_gene: TRBJ1-2
v_gene: TRBV27
d_gene: NA
CDR3nt: TGTGCCAGCAGTTTATCCCGTGTCTATGGCTACACCTTC
CDR3aa: CASSLSRVYGYTF

abundance: NA
j_gene: TRBJ2-1
v_gene: TRBV7-3
d_gene: NA
CDR3nt: TGTGCCAGCAGCTTAATTGGGGCGGGGCGGCAGTTCTTC
CDR3aa: CASSLIGAGRQFF

abundance: few
j_gene: TRBJ1-2
v_gene: TRBV7-3
d_gene: NA
CDR3nt: TGTGCCAGCAGCTCGTACAGGGTGTCGTATGGCTACACCTTC
CDR3aa: CASSSYRVSYGYTF

abundance: NA
j_gene: TRBJ2-6
v_gene: TRBV10-2
d_gene: TRBD1
CDR3nt: TGCGCCAGCAGGGAACAGGGGTCTGGGGCCAACGTCCTGACTTTC
CDR3aa: CASREQGSGANVLTF

abundance: NA
j_gene: TRBJ1-4
v_gene: TRBV27
d_gene: NA
CDR3nt: TGTGCCAGCAGTATACAGGGATTAGGTAATGAAAAACTGTTTTTT
CDR3aa: CASSIQGLGNEKLFF

abundance: NA
j_gene: TRBJ1-4
v_gene: TRBV15
d_gene: NA
CDR3nt: TGTGCCACCAGCAGGCTATCAGGGTTTCTAACTAATGAAAAACTGTTTTTT
CDR3aa: CATSRLSGFLTNEKLFF